This T cell receptor beta chain is from a study of control samples from healthy donors and cancer patients. Profiling relied on immunoSEQ multiplex PCR, and the TCRdb table lists in-frame clones only, not all of them. The data contain about 160,000 clones, just under 95% of them seen just once; the ten biggest clones take up about 9.3%. Germline V gene lookup returns CDR1 SQVTM and CDR2 ANQGSEA. The CDR3 has 16 residues. V dropped 3 bases and J dropped 4 bases, with 21 bases sitting between them. The sequence was obtained from a middle-aged woman in good health. The chain combines TRBV29-1 with TRBJ1-1, with D possibly matching TRBD1 (5 bases). Sequenced material: blood. The CDR3 bases are TGCAGCGTTGATCAGGGAGTTGGGGTCCATATCACTGAAGCTTTCTTT. This codes for CSVDQGVGVHITEAFF.